This entry lists 32 T cell receptor beta chains sequenced from one sample in a study of blood T cell repertoires in COVID-19. Assay used: immunoSEQ multiplex PCR; TCRdb lists only in-frame clones, some missing. The data contain fewer than 200,000 clones, around 87% of them singletons. The sample comprised peripheral blood. Source of these receptors: a man aged 40-49 years with active or convalescent COVID-19.

The rearrangement uses TRBV9 and TRBJ1-3; D unclear. The germline V and J ends were trimmed by 0 bases and 0 bases, with 7 bases remaining between them. Germline-derived CDR1 and CDR2 are SGDLS and YYNGEE. There are 15 residues in the CDR3. The CDR3 loop reads CASSVEPSSGNTIYF. For the CDR3, the DNA is TGTGCCAGCAGCGTAGAACCGAGCTCTGGAAACACCATATATTTT.

The chain links TRBV3-1 (or the pseudogene TRBV3-2) to TRBJ2-4; D might be TRBD1 (6 bases). CDR3 size: 16 residues. Germline assignment: CDR1 LGHDT and CDR2 YNNKEL (reference sequence). The V and J ends lost 4 bases and 0 bases respectively, with 13 bases between them. CDR3 in amino acids: CASSLEWGLAKNIQYF. The CDR3 nucleotides are TGTGCCAGCAGCCTAGAATGGGGGCTAGCCAAAAACATTCAGTACTTC.

V and J are TRBV28 and TRBJ2-1; tentatively, D is TRBD1 (5 bases). The CDR3 runs 15 residues. Germline assignment: CDR1 MDHEN and CDR2 SYDVKM. Trimming stripped 6 bases from V and 0 bases from J, with 12 bases between. The DNA of the CDR3 is TGTGCCAGCAGCAGGGCCCCTTCCTCCTACAATGAGCAGTTCTTC. This gives the protein CASSRAPSSYNEQFF.

This sequence joins TRBV4-2 and TRBJ2-2; D is perhaps TRBD2 (5 bases). This CDR3 has 16 residues. Trimming left V 4 bases short and J 4 bases short, with 16 bases between. Germline V gene data show CDR1 as LGHNA and CDR2 as YNFKEQ. In nucleotides, the CDR3 is TGTGCCAGCAGCCCAGCGGCAGCCCGGTCCACCGGGGAGCTGTTTTTT. This gives the protein CASSPAAARSTGELFF.

This clone was detected only once. V and J are TRBV20-1 and TRBJ2-1, with a possible D match to TRBD2 (6 bases). Germline assignment: CDR1 DFQATT and CDR2 SNEGSKA (reference sequence). The CDR3 length is 11 residues. The ends were cut back, 2 bases at V and 9 bases at J, with 8 bases in the middle. DNA of the CDR3: TGCAGTGCTAGACGGGGGTCTGAGCAGTTCTTC. Translated, it gives CSARRGSEQFF.

V usage is TRBV5-5 and J usage is TRBJ2-1; a possible D gene is TRBD2 (5 bases). V lost 2 bases and J lost 5, with 20 bases in between. Germline V gene lookup returns CDR1 SGHKS and CDR2 YYEKEE (reference sequence). The CDR3 sequence is 17 residues long. The CDR3 loop is CASSLTPWPSRDNEQFF. The CDR3 nucleotides read TGTGCCAGCAGCTTAACCCCATGGCCTAGCCGGGACAATGAGCAGTTCTTC.

The chain couples TRBV4-1 to TRBJ2-4; 7 positions agree with TRBD2. The CDR3 length is 15 residues. Germline V gene data show CDR1 as MGHRA and CDR2 as YSYEKL. V dropped 2 bases and J dropped 7; count of bases not matched to a gene: 8. The CDR3 nucleotides read TGCGCCAGCAGCCAACTAGCGGCAGGGCGGAACATTCAGTACTTC. Protein sequence: CASSQLAAGRNIQYF.

The chain combines TRBV6-5 with TRBJ2-7, with a possible D match to TRBD2 (6 bases). Trimming cost V 7 bases and J 1 base, with 17 bases left between them. The CDR3 length is 15 residues. Germline loops: CDR1 MNHEY, CDR2 SVGAGI. The CDR3 protein is CASTPLGGHSYEQYF. CDR3 nucleotides: TGTGCCAGCACCCCCCTGGGGGGTCATTCCTACGAGCAGTACTTC.

The chain employs TRBV30 and TRBJ1-2; 12 nucleotides agree with TRBD1. The CDR3 runs to 14 residues. The germline V gene has CDR1 GTSNPN and CDR2 SVGIG (reference sequence). Trimming removed 4 bases from V and 4 bases from J; junction bases left unmatched: 4. CDR3 region: CAWTRDRGLYGYTF. CDR3 DNA: TGTGCCTGGACCCGGGACAGGGGGCTCTATGGCTACACCTTC.

In this sample, this clone turned up once. The rearrangement links TRBV4-1 to TRBJ2-3; D is undetermined. This CDR3 contains 14 residues. Germline lookup yields CDR1 MGHRA and CDR2 YSYEKL. V was shortened by 5 bases and J by 2 bases, with 11 bases between the two germline ends. CDR3 in DNA: TGCGCCAGCAGCGAGTTCGACTCCACAGATACGCAGTATTTT. Its translation: CASSEFDSTDTQYF.

This rearrangement joins TRBV28 to TRBJ1-5, with 7 bases identical to TRBD1. Looked up from germline, CDR1 is MDHEN and CDR2 is SYDVKM. CDR3 size: 14 residues. With 5 bases clipped from V and 3 bases from J, the junction kept 4 bases outside the gene matches. The CDR3 bases are TGTGCCAGCAGTCTCAGGGGGGACAATCAGCCCCAGCATTTT. Translating it yields CASSLRGDNQPQHF.

The genes are TRBV5-1 and TRBJ1-1, with 7 bases lining up with TRBD1. Looked up from germline, CDR1 is SGHRS and CDR2 is YFSETQ. The CDR3 consists of 16 residues. Trimming at V came to 4 bases and at J to 2 bases, leaving 11 bases not matched to a gene. The CDR3 sequence is CASSPAGDRVNTEAFF. The CDR3 DNA follows: TGCGCCAGCAGCCCCGCTGGAGACAGGGTAAACACTGAAGCTTTCTTT.

The V call is TRBV30, the J call TRBJ2-7; the D is unclear. V shed 4 bases and J shed 1 base, with 20 bases lying between them. Looked up from germline, CDR1 is GTSNPN and CDR2 is SVGIG (reference sequence). The CDR3 extends over 16 amino acids. CDR3 region: CAWTPPPPGRSYEQYF. The DNA for the CDR3 is TGTGCCTGGACCCCACCCCCCCCGGGTAGATCCTACGAGCAGTACTTC.

V and J are TRBV11-3 and TRBJ1-4; a weak D match, TRBD1 (5 bases). The ends were cut back, 9 bases at V and 7 bases at J, with 9 bases in the middle. The CDR3 has 11 residues. The V gene's germline CDR1 is SGHNT and CDR2 YENEEA. The CDR3: CARGHTEKLFF. Here the CDR3 DNA reads TGTGCCAGGGGGCACACTGAAAAACTGTTTTTT.

The gene calls are TRBV2 and TRBJ1-2, with D possibly being TRBD1 (6 bases). This CDR3 comprises 13 residues. V was pared by 6 bases and J by 5 bases, with 13 bases between. Germline lookup yields CDR1 SNHLY and CDR2 FYNNEI. The CDR3: CASRGGTAYGYTF. In DNA form, the CDR3 reads TGTGCCAGCAGAGGGGGAACCGCTTATGGCTACACCTTC.

The CDR3 sequence: CASSKEGVSGNTIYF. The CDR3 DNA sequence: TGTGCCAGCAGCAAAGAGGGGGTCTCTGGAAACACCATATATTTT. J is TRBJ1-3 and V is TRBV7-3; D may be TRBD1 (6 bases). Germline V gene sequence: CDR1 SGHTA, CDR2 FQGTGA. This CDR3 has 15 residues. Trimming took 5 bases from V and 0 from J, leaving 11 bases between them.

This chain uses TRBV28 with TRBJ1-2; no definite D call. This CDR3 has 16 amino acids. The germline gives CDR1 MDHEN, CDR2 SYDVKM. V lost 2 bases and J lost 2, with 15 bases in between. The CDR3 spells CASSLAVLVRNYGYTF. As DNA, the CDR3 is TGTGCCAGCAGTTTAGCGGTATTGGTCAGAAACTATGGCTACACCTTC.

The V call is TRBV25-1, the J call TRBJ2-1, with TRBD1 matching over 10 bases. V lost 5 bases to trimming and J lost 15 bases; unmatched junction nucleotides: 10. CDR1 is MGHDK and CDR2 is SYGVNS in the germline V gene. This CDR3 has 13 amino acids. CDR3 DNA: TGTGCCAGCAGTCCCTACGGGACAGGGGAAATGTTCTTC. Protein: CASSPYGTGEMFF. The full variable domain, rest sourced from reference TRBV25-1 and TRBJ2-1, is EADIYQTPRYLVIGTGKKITLECSQTMGHDKMYWYQQDPGMELHLIHYSYGVNSTEKGDLSSESTVSRIRTEHFPLTLESARPSHTSQYLCASSPYGTGEMFFGPGTRLTVL.

The chain links TRBV7-2 to TRBJ2-6; TRBD1 matches at 7 bases. Trimming took 5 bases from V and 2 from J; bases not matched to a gene: 9. The CDR3 has 17 residues. Per germline, CDR1 SGHTA and CDR2 FQGNSA. The CDR3, as DNA: TGTGCCAGCAGCCCACGACAGGGTAGGGCTGGGGCCAACGTCCTGACTTTC. The encoded protein is CASSPRQGRAGANVLTF.

This chain uses TRBV29-1 with TRBJ1-2; D remains unclear. Germline CDR1 and CDR2: SQVTM and ANQGSEA. The CDR3 sequence is 14 residues long. V was shortened by 3 bases and J by 7 bases, with 18 bases between the two germline ends. DNA of the CDR3: TGCAGCGTTGACTCAACGGGGTCAAGAGGTGGCTACACCTTC. Residues: CSVDSTGSRGGYTF.

V usage is TRBV10-3 and J usage is TRBJ2-2, with D possibly TRBD2 on 7 matching bases. Germline CDR1 is ENHRY and CDR2 is SYGVKD. The CDR3 length is 17 residues. With 2 bases removed from V and 6 bases from J, the gap between germline ends came to 19 bases. Here the CDR3 DNA reads TGTGCCATCAGTGAGAACATCGGGGGGCGTGGATCCGGGGAGCTGTTTTTT. Its protein product is CAISENIGGRGSGELFF.

This chain joins TRBV9 and TRBJ1-5; 11 bases align to TRBD1. Germline V gene lookup returns CDR1 SGDLS and CDR2 YYNGEE. The CDR3 is 19 residues long. Germline trimming cut 0 bases from V and 0 bases from J; bases unmatched to any gene: 8. The CDR3 sequence: CASSVGPGTGGYSNQPQHF. The CDR3 nucleotides are TGTGCCAGCAGCGTAGGTCCCGGGACAGGGGGTTATAGCAATCAGCCCCAGCATTTT.

The chain is built from TRBV12-5 and TRBJ1-2; 9 bases match TRBD1. The ends lost 1 base at V and 4 bases at J; junction bases unmatched: 7. Germline lookup yields CDR1 LGHNT and CDR2 FRNRAP. The CDR3 is made up of 16 amino acids. This chain's CDR3 is CASGLARDRETYGYTF. The CDR3, as DNA: TGTGCTAGTGGTTTGGCTAGGGACAGGGAAACCTATGGCTACACCTTC.

The J gene is TRBJ1-1, the V gene TRBV6-5; 9 bases are a match to TRBD1. Germline V gives CDR1 MNHEY, CDR2 SVGAGI. J gave up 4 bases and V 0 bases, and 0 bases lay outside the gene matches. The CDR3 is made up of 14 amino acids. CDR3 region: CASSYSTGGTEAFF. Written as DNA, the CDR3 is TGTGCCAGCAGTTACTCGACAGGGGGCACTGAAGCTTTCTTT.

The J gene is TRBJ1-4, the V gene TRBV27; no clear D. Trimming took off 2 bases at V and 7 bases at J, with 14 bases between the two ends. In germline, CDR1 is MNHEY, CDR2 SMNVEV (reference sequence). The CDR3 consists of 15 residues. In DNA form, the CDR3 reads TGTGCCAGCAGTTTACGGGTCCAAGGAGGTGAAAAACTGTTTTTT. This gives the protein CASSLRVQGGEKLFF. Drawing the rest from reference TRBV27 and TRBJ1-4, the complete variable domain is EAQVTQNPRYLITVTGKKLTVTCSQNMNHEYMSWYRQDPGLGLRQIYYSMNVEVTDKGDVPEGYKVSRKEKRNFPLILESPSPNQTSLYFCASSLRVQGGEKLFFGSGTQLSVL.

The V gene is TRBV6-5, the J gene TRBJ1-2, with a tentative D call TRBD1 (6 bases). CDR1 is MNHEY, CDR2 SVGAGI, per germline. Trimming cost V 7 bases and J 4 bases, with 16 bases left between them. There are 14 residues in the CDR3. CDR3 coding DNA: TGTGCCAGCAAGGCCGGGACACTATCCTATGGCTACACCTTC. Translating it yields CASKAGTLSYGYTF.

The J gene is TRBJ2-3, the V gene TRBV5-4; 7 bases line up with TRBD2. The germline gives CDR1 SGHNT, CDR2 YYREEE (reference sequence). This CDR3 spans 15 amino acids. Germline trimming cut 4 bases from V and 4 bases from J; bases unmatched to any gene: 9. CDR3 sequence (DNA): TGTGCCAGCAGCGGGAGGGAGGGGATGTCAGATACGCAGTATTTT. It translates to CASSGREGMSDTQYF.

The chain is built from TRBV6-1 and TRBJ1-6; 7 bases map to TRBD1. From germline, CDR1 is MNHNS and CDR2 SASEGT. V dropped 3 bases and J dropped 8; count of bases not matched to a gene: 1. This CDR3 comprises 13 residues. The CDR3 DNA is TGTGCCAGCAGTGATACAGGGGATTCACCCCTCCACTTT. Amino acids: CASSDTGDSPLHF.

The genes are TRBV23-1 and TRBJ2-1; the D gene is possibly TRBD1 (6 bases). TRBV23-1 is recorded as an ORF, its role being uncertain. This CDR3 is built from 14 residues. The V end was cut by 3 bases, the J end by 6 bases, with 12 bases between. This CDR3 is CASSQLTGGNEQFF. The CDR3 DNA sequence: TGCGCCAGCAGTCAGCTGACAGGCGGCAATGAGCAGTTCTTC.

The chain links TRBV3-1 (or the pseudogene TRBV3-2) to TRBJ1-2; tentatively, D is TRBD1 (6 bases). With 4 bases removed from V and 2 bases from J, the gap between germline ends came to 17 bases. The CDR3 loop spans 16 amino acids. The V gene's germline CDR1 is LGHDT and CDR2 YNNKEL (reference sequence). The CDR3: CASSPWDNPNNYGYTF. Written as DNA, the CDR3 is TGTGCCAGCAGCCCTTGGGACAACCCGAACAACTATGGCTACACCTTC.

The chain has TRBV4-1 and TRBJ1-1, with 8 positions matching TRBD1. V shed 4 bases and J 0 bases; nucleotides not matched to a gene: 7. There are 16 residues in the CDR3. Germline lookup yields CDR1 MGHRA and CDR2 YSYEKL. CDR3 coding DNA: TGCGCCAGCAGCCTAGGACAGGGACCTTTGAACACTGAAGCTTTCTTT. Its translation is CASSLGQGPLNTEAFF.

The rearrangement joins TRBV11-2 to TRBJ2-2; weak D call: TRBD2 (6 bases). CDR1 is SGHAT, CDR2 FQNNGV, per germline. V was cut by 5 bases and J by 0 bases, with 10 bases left in between. CDR3 length: 15 residues. The CDR3 DNA follows: TGTGCCAGCAGCATGGGACTGACGAACACCGGGGAGCTGTTTTTT. Protein product: CASSMGLTNTGELFF.